A few counts support the clone carrying this TCR beta chain. The antigen is unknown. These data belong to a study of T cells after yellow fever vaccination. The V segment lost 4 bases and the J segment 9 bases; nucleotides outside the gene matches: 2. This CDR3 spans 14 amino acids. Germline lookup yields CDR1 SNHLY and CDR2 FYNNEI. The study made its TCR cDNA through 5'RACE template switching. That step introduced a universal primer site along with UMIs. TCRdb used MiXCR to reprocess the 5' RACE reads, holding one entry per CDR3 protein. The sample holds some 560,000 distinct CDR3 sequences, 19% seen once. General study points: At approximately 95% for CD4 and about 87% for CD8, most primary-vaccination clones showed up again after the booster.

This TCR was sampled from a man between 25 and 39 years old who received the YFV17D yellow fever vaccine. The sequences come from PBMCs, collected 15 days after the yellow fever booster vaccination. The rearrangement joins TRBV2 to TRBJ2-1, with 14 bases that match TRBD2. CDR3 amino acids: CASSGLAGGGEQFF. The DNA of the CDR3 is TGTGCCAGCAGTGGACTAGCGGGAGGGGGTGAGCAGTTCTTC.